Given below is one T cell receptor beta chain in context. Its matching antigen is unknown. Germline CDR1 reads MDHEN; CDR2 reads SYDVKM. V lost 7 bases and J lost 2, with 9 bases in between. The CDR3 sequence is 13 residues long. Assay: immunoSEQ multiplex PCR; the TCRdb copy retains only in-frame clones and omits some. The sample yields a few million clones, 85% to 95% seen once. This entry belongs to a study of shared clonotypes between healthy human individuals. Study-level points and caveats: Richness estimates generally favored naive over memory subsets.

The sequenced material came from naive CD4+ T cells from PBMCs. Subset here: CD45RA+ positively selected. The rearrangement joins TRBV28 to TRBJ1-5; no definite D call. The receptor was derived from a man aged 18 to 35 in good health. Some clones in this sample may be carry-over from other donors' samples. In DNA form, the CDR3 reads TGTGCCAGCAAGAGTCATGGCAATCAGCCCCAGCATTTT. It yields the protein CASKSHGNQPQHF.